Reported below is one TCR beta chain. Its antigen is not identified. This entry belongs to a study of OX40 agonist ivuxolimab in advanced cancers. Study-level information: Three patients responded partially, comprising one with hepatocellular carcinoma and two with cutaneous melanoma.

In germline, CDR1 is SGHRS, CDR2 YFSETQ. V shed 4 bases, J shed 6 bases, and the junction held 5 bases outside the gene matches. The CDR3 totals 13 residues. Study-level findings and limits: Clones of CD4+ and CD8+ blood T cells grew by week 6 at doses of 0.1 to 3.0 mg/kg.

Some clones are missing from TCRdb's copy, which holds only in-frame ones; the method was immunoSEQ multiplex PCR. Among tens of thousands of clones listed, around four fifths were seen once. The chain is built from TRBV5-1 and TRBJ1-2, with 8 bases fitting TRBD1. The origin of this receptor is an adult with an advanced solid tumor such as melanoma, head and neck, liver or kidney cancer. This specimen was CD4+ or CD8+ T cells sorted from blood, taken in a trial of the OX40 agonist ivuxolimab. This CDR3 reads CASSVQGGDGYTF. The CDR3 bases are TGCGCCAGCAGCGTACAGGGGGGAGATGGCTACACCTTC.